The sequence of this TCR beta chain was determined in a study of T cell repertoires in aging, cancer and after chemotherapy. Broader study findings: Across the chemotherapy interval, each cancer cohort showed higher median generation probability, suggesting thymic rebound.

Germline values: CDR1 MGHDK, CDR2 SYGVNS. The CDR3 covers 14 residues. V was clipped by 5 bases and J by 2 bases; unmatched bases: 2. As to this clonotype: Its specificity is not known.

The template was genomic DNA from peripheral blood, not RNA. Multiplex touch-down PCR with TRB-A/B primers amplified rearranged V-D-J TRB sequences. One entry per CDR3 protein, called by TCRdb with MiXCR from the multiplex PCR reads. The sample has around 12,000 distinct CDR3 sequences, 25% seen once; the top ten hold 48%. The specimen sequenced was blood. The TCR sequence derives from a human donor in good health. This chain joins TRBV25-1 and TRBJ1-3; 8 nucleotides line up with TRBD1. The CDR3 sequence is CASSRDRTGNTIYF. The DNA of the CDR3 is TGTGCCAGCAGTCGGGACAGGACTGGAAACACCATATATTTT.